This entry lists 8 T cell receptor beta chains sequenced from one sample in a study of T cell repertoires in cytomegalovirus infection. One entry per CDR3 protein results from TCRdb running MiXCR on the reads. The data contain some 300,000 distinct CDR3 sequences, roughly 16% of them seen just once; the ten biggest clones take up around 13%. Sequenced: PBMCs. Receptor source: a human donor in good health (CMV status not recorded). Some clones in this sample may be carry-over from other donors' samples.

This clonotype was seen more than once but under ten times. CDR3 amino acids: CASSLSVQGLDEQYF. The CDR3 coding sequence is TGTGCCAGCAGTTTATCCGTACAGGGGTTGGACGAGCAGTACTTC. The J gene is TRBJ2-7, the V gene TRBV27; 7 bases line up with TRBD1. CDR1 and CDR2 (germline): MNHEY, SMNVEV (reference sequence). V was pared by 0 bases and J by 5 bases, with 7 bases of the junction left unmatched. This CDR3 comprises 15 residues.

Remarks on this clonotype: This clone may be a read error of a much larger clone one base away. The CDR3: CACSKGQPYEQYF. In DNA form, the CDR3 reads TGTGCCTGCAGTAAAGGACAGCCCTACGAGCAGTACTTC. The J gene is TRBJ2-7, the V gene TRBV12-3 or TRBV12-4; possible D gene TRBD1, 6 bases. The CDR3 extends over 13 amino acids.

The chain joins TRBV25-1 to TRBJ1-2; D ambiguous. V was cut by 4 bases and J by 4 bases, with 13 bases left in between. From germline, CDR1 is MGHDK and CDR2 SYGVNS. The CDR3 totals 14 residues. The CDR3 here is CASSGHSAGYGYTF. For the CDR3, the DNA is TGTGCCAGCAGTGGCCACTCGGCGGGCTATGGCTACACCTTC.

This clonotype has a handful of counts. This chain joins TRBV11-3 and TRBJ2-1; tentatively, D is TRBD1 (6 bases). From germline, CDR1 is SGHNT and CDR2 YENEEA. The CDR3 extends over 15 amino acids. Trimming pared 5 bases from V and 5 bases from J, leaving 16 bases between. The CDR3 sequence: CASSHSGTIDNEQFF. In DNA, the CDR3 is TGTGCCAGCAGCCACTCCGGGACAATAGACAATGAGCAGTTCTTC. The full variable domain, its missing parts supplied by reference TRBV11-3 and TRBJ2-1, is EAGVVQSPRYKIIEKKQPVAFWCNPISGHNTLYWYLQNLGQGPELLIRYENEEAVDDSQLPKDRFSAERLKGVDSTLKIQPAELGDSAVYLCASSHSGTIDNEQFFGPGTRLTVL.

The rearrangement links TRBV28 to TRBJ1-1, with 10 bases identical to TRBD1. With V trimmed by 4 bases and J by 2 bases, 4 bases remained unmatched. CDR1 is MDHEN, CDR2 SYDVKM, per germline. This CDR3 region has 15 residues. The CDR3 nucleotides are TGTGCCAGCAGTTCCCGGGACAGGGGTAACACTGAAGCTTTCTTT. This codes for CASSSRDRGNTEAFF.

In this sample, this clonotype turned up a few times. The V call is TRBV2, the J call TRBJ1-2, with D possibly being TRBD1 (6 bases). V was cut by 8 bases and J by 4 bases, with 26 bases left in between. The CDR3 is 17 amino acids. Per the germline V gene, CDR1 is SNHLY and CDR2 is FYNNEI. The CDR3 reads CASLGPDSDPSFYGYTF. CDR3 in DNA: TGTGCCAGCTTAGGGCCGGACAGCGATCCTTCTTTCTATGGCTACACCTTC. Full variable domain (rest looked up from reference TRBV2 and TRBJ1-2): EPEVTQTPSHQVTQMGQEVILRCVPISNHLYFYWYRQILGQKVEFLVSFYNNEISEKSEIFDDQFSVERPDGSNFTLKIRSTKLEDSAMYFCASLGPDSDPSFYGYTFGSGTRLTVV.

Many counts were recorded for this clonotype. The rearrangement joins TRBV7-2 to TRBJ2-3, with D possibly matching TRBD2 (6 bases). The CDR3 has 15 residues. CDR1 and CDR2 (germline): SGHTA, FQGNSA. Between the trimmed V and J ends, which lost 4 bases and 0 bases, there was a span of 11 bases. CDR3 in DNA: TGTGCCAGCAGCTATATCGGGGGAAGCACAGATACGCAGTATTTT. It is translated as CASSYIGGSTDTQYF. The full variable domain, completed using reference TRBV7-2 and TRBJ2-3, is GAGVSQSPSNKVTEKGKDVELRCDPISGHTALYWYRQSLGQGLEFLIYFQGNSAPDKSGLPSDRFSAERTGGSVSTLTIQRTQQEDSAVYLCASSYIGGSTDTQYFGPGTRLTVL.

The chain has TRBV5-6 and TRBJ2-3; D perhaps matches TRBD1 (6 bases). Germline CDR1 is SGHDT and CDR2 is YYEEEE. The CDR3 has 16 amino acids. Trimming removed 3 bases at V and 4 bases at J, with 18 bases between. DNA of the CDR3: TGTGCCAGCAGCTCAAGGACAGTAACCAGCGCAGATACGCAGTATTTT. Protein product: CASSSRTVTSADTQYF.